This TCR beta chain was observed in a study of T cells in Graves' hyperthyroidism and ophthalmopathy. The study, taken as a whole, reports: Model output signaled ophthalmopathy a median roughly 6.5 months ahead of onset. Researchers found most expanded thyroid clonotypes above 0.001 in blood as well.

Regions amplified from RNA transcripts were the TCR beta CDR3 regions. In the first-round RT-PCR of the TCR CDR3, the HTBI primer set was used. TCRdb used MiXCR to reprocess the multiplex PCR reads, holding one entry per CDR3 protein. The data contain some 460,000 distinct CDR3 sequences, around a sixth of them seen just once; the ten biggest clones take up 13% to 15%. Note on this clonotype: Its antigen is not known.

CDR3 length: 17 amino acids. Trimming took 7 bases from V and 3 from J, leaving 25 bases between them. CDR1 DFQATT and CDR2 SNEGSKA come from the germline V gene (reference sequence). Not enrolled were patients with uncontrolled infection, other autoimmune disease, pregnancy or lactation. The J gene is TRBJ2-4, the V gene TRBV20-1; possibly TRBD2 for D (8 bases). This clonotype was obtained from a young woman with Graves' hyperthyroidism. The sequenced sample consisted of blood. CDR3 DNA: TGCAGTGTACCCGGGACTAGGGGGCCTGGGGGCAAAAACATTCAGTACTTC. This translates into CSVPGTRGPGGKNIQYF.